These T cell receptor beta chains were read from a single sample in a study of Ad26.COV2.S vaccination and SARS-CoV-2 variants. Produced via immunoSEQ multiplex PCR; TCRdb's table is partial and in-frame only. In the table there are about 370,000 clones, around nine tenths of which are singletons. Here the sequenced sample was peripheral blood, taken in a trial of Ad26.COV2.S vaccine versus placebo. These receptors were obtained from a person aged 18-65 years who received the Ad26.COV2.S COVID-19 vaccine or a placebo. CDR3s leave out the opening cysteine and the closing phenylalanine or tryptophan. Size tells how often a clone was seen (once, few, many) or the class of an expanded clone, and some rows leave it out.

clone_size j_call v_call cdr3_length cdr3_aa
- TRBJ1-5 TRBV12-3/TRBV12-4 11 ASSFGGNQPQH
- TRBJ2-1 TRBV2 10 ASSAIFNEQF
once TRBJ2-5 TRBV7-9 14 ASSLPGKTGLETQY
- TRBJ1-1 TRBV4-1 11 ASSPQGVTEAF
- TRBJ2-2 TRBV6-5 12 ASSYDLQPGELF
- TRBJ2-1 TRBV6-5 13 ASIPIRGAPNEQF
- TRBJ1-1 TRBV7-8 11 ASSLDRGAEAF
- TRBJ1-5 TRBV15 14 ATSTRTGGHNQPQH
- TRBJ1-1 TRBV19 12 ASSIDSKGTEAF
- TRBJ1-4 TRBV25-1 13 ASSAVWAGTEKLF
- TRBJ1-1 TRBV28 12 ASSQVMKNTEAF
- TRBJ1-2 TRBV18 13 ASSQGQTSNYGYT
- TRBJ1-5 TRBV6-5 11 ASSWDFSQPQH
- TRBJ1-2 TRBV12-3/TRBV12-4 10 ASSYGNYGYT
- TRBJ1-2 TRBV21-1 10 ASSRYPDGYT
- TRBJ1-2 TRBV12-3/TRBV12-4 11 ASSQGGHYGYT
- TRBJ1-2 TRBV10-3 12 AISEPTEDYGYT
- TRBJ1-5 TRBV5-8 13 ASSLGGTEGQPQH
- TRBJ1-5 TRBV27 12 ASSSPHSNQPQH
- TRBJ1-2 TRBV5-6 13 ASTPEFGNGYGYT
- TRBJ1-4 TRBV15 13 ATSRDEAGRKELF
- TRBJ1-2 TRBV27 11 ASSLDGRHGYT
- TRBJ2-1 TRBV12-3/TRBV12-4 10 ASSRKTAEQF
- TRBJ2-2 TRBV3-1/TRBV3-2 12 ASSQGSGSGELF
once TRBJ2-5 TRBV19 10 ASSSQQETQY
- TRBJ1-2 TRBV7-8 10 ASADLRASYT
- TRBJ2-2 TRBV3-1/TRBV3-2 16 ASSHLTGLAGKTGELF
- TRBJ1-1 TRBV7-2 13 ASSLETGENTEAF
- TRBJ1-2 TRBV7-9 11 ASSQQGLYGYT
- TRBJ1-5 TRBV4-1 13 ASSQGQGGDQPQH
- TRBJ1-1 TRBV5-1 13 ASSQWDRANTEAF
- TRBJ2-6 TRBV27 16 ASSLSAGGLLGANVLT
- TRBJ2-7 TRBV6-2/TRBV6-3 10 ASSYSGWEQY
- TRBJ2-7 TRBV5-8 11 ASIDRSSYEQY
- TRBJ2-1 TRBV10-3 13 ASTTAGLTYNEQF
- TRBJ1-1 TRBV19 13 ASRQGELQNTEAF
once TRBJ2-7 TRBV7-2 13 ASSLWAGHSYEQY
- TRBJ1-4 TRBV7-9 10 ASSRDLEKLF
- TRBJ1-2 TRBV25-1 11 ASRNDWNYGYT
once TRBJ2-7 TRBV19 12 ASRQTGGTDEQY
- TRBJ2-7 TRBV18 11 ASSPQGAYEQY